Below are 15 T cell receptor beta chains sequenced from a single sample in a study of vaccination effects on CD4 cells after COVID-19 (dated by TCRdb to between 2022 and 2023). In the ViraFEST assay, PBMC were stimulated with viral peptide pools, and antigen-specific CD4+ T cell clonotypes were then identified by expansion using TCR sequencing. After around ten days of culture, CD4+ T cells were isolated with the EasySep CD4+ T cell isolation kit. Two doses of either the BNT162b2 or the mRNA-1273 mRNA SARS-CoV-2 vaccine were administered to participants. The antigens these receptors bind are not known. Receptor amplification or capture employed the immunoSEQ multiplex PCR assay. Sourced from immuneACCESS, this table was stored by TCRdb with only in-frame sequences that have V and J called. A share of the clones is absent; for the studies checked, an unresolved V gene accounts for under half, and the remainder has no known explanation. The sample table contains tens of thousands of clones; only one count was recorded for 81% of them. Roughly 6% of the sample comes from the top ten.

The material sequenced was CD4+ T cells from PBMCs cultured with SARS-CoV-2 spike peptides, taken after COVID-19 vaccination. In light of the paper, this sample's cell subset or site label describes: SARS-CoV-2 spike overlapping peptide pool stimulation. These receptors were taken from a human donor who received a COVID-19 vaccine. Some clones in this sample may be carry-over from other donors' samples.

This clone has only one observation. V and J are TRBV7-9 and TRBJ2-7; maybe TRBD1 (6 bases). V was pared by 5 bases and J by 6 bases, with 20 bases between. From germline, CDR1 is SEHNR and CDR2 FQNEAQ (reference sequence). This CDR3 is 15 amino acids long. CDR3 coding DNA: TGTGCCAGCAGCCCCCAGGGGATCCGGCTGGGCGAGCAGTACGTC. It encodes CASSPQGIRLGEQYV.

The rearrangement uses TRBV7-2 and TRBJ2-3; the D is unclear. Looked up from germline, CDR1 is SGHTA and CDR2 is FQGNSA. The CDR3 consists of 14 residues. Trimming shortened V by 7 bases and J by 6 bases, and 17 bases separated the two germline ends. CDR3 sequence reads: CASKNRVSWDTQYF. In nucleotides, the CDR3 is TGTGCCAGCAAGAACCGGGTCTCATGGGATACGCAGTATTTT.

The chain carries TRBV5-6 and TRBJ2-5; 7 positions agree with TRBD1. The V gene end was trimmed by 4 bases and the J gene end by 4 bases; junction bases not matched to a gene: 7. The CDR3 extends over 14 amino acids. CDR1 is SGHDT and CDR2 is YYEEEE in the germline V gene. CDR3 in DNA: TGTGCCAGCAGCCGAGTACAGGGGCGAGAGACCCAGTACTTC. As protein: CASSRVQGRETQYF.

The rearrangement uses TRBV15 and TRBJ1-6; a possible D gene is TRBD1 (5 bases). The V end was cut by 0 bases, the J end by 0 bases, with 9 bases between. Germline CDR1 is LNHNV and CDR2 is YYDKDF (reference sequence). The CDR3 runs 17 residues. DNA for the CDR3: TGTGCCACCAGCAGAGAGAAGGGGATCTCCTATAATTCACCCCTCCACTTT. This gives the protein CATSREKGISYNSPLHF.

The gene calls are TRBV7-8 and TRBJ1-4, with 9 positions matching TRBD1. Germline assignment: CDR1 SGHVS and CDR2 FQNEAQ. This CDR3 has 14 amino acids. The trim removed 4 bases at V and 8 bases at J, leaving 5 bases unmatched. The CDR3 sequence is CASSSWTGDEKLFF. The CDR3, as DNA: TGTGCCAGCAGCTCCTGGACAGGGGACGAAAAACTGTTTTTT.

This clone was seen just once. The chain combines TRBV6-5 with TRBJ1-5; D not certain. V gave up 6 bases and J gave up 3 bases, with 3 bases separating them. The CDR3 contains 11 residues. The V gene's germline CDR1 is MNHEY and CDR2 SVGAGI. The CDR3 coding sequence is TGTGCCAGCAGCATCAATCAGCCCCAGCATTTT. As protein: CASSINQPQHF.

The CDR3 nucleotides read TGCGCCAGCAGCGTCGGAGGGTTGAACACTGAAGCTTTCTTT. Encoded protein: CASSVGGLNTEAFF. The chain links TRBV5-1 to TRBJ1-1; D remains unclear. This CDR3 has 14 residues. CDR1 is SGHRS, CDR2 YFSETQ, per germline. Trimming took off 4 bases at V and 0 bases at J, with 10 bases between the two ends.

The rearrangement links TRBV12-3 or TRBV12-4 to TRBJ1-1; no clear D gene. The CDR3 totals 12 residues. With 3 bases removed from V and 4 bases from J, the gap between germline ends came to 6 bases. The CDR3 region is CASSFAGTEAFF. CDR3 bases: TGTGCCAGCAGTTTTGCGGGCACTGAAGCTTTCTTT.

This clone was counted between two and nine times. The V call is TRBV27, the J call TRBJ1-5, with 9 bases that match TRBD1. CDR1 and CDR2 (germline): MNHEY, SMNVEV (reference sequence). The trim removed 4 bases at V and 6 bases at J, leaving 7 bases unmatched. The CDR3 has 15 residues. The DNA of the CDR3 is TGTGCCAGCAGTTCCCCCGGGACAGGGTTTCAGCCCCAGCATTTT. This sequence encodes CASSSPGTGFQPQHF.

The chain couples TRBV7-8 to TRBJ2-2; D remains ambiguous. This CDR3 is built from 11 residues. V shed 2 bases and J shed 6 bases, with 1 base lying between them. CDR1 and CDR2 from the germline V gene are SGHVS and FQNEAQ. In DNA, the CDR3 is TGTGCCAGCAGCTTATCCGGGGAGCTGTTTTTT. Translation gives CASSLSGELFF.

CDR3 DNA: TGCAGCGTTGTAAGCGGAGCTAACTATGGCTACACCTTC. Translation gives CSVVSGANYGYTF. This chain uses TRBV29-1 with TRBJ1-2, with no clear D. Germline-derived CDR1 and CDR2 are SQVTM and ANQGSEA. The V and J ends lost 4 bases and 0 bases respectively, with 9 bases between them. The CDR3 is made up of 13 amino acids.

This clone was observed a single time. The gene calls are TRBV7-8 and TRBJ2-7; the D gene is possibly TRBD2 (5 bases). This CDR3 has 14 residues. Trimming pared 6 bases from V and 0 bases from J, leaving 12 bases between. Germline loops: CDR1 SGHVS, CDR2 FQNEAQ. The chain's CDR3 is CASRRRRSSYEQYV. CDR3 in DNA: TGTGCCAGCAGACGACGGAGGAGCTCCTACGAGCAGTACGTC.

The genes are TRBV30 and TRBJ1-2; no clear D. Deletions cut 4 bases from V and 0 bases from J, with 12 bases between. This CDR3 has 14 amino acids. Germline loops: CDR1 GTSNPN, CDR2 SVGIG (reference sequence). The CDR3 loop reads CAWTREFSNYGYTF. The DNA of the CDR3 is TGTGCCTGGACCCGGGAGTTCTCTAACTATGGCTACACCTTC.

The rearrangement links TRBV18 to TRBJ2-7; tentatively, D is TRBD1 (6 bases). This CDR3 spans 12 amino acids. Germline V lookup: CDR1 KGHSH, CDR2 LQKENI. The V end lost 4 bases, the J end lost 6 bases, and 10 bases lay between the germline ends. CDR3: CASSLGHGEQYV. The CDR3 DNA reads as TGTGCCAGCTCACTGGGACATGGCGAGCAGTACGTC.

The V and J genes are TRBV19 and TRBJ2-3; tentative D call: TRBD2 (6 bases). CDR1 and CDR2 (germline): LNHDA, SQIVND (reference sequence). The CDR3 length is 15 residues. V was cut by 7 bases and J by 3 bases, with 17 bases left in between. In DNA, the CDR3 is TGTGCCAGTAAATCACTAGCTGTGGGAACAGATACGCAGTATTTT. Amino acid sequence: CASKSLAVGTDTQYF.